The T cell receptor (beta chain) under discussion was sequenced for a study of T cells in Graves' hyperthyroidism and ophthalmopathy. J gave up 4 bases and V 5 bases, and 8 bases lay outside the gene matches. CDR3 length: 15 residues. Germline CDR1 and CDR2: KGHSH and LQKENI. In this sample, this clonotype turned up many times. TCR beta CDR3 sequences were amplified from RNA transcripts. Carried out on the TCR CDR3, a first-round RT-PCR used the HTBI primer set. TCRdb fed the multiplex PCR reads into MiXCR, producing one record per CDR3 protein. The sample shows approximately 400,000 distinct CDR3 sequences, more than 13% of them seen only once.

Sequenced input: blood. The sequence derives from a young woman with Graves' hyperthyroidism. The V and J genes are TRBV18 and TRBJ1-5; 7 bases map to TRBD1. The CDR3 coding sequence is TGTGCCAGCTCATCGACAGGGCGGGAGAATCAGCCCCAGCATTTT. It encodes CASSSTGRENQPQHF.